This TCR beta chain was recovered during a study of T cell responses to AZD1222 COVID-19 vaccine. Study-wide results and caveats: Spike as a whole was targeted by vaccine-associated CD4 TCRs, dominant at 160-218 and 743-854. Among the donors, most were white British and more were female, and clonal diversity was possibly underestimated. The study found Spike-specific TCR breadth and depth rose after two AZD1222 doses. Sampling that yielded the repertoires occurred only after the peak T cell response.

Sequenced by immunoSEQ multiplex PCR; TCRdb stores in-frame clones only, minus some. Of about 45,000 clones detected, roughly 84% appear once; the ten largest clones hold 18%. Trimming shortened V by 1 base and J by 3 bases, and 16 bases separated the two germline ends. CDR1 is SGHAT, CDR2 FQNNGV, per germline. The CDR3 is 16 amino acids. As to this clone: Its cognate antigen is unknown.

The chain joins TRBV11-2 to TRBJ2-7; D uncertain. The receptor's source is an adult who received the AZD1222 COVID-19 vaccine. The sample consisted of peripheral blood, taken 28 days after the second AZD1222 dose. The CDR3 coding sequence is TGTGCCAGCAGCTTAGCCCTCAGTTGGGATAACTACGAGCAGTACTTC. It encodes CASSLALSWDNYEQYF. Full variable domain (outside the CDR3, taken from reference TRBV11-2 and TRBJ2-7): EAGVAQSPRYKIIEKRQSVAFWCNPISGHATLYWYQQILGQGPKLLIQFQNNGVVDDSQLPKDRFSAERLKGVDSTLKIQPAKLEDSAVYLCASSLALSWDNYEQYFGPGTRLTVT.